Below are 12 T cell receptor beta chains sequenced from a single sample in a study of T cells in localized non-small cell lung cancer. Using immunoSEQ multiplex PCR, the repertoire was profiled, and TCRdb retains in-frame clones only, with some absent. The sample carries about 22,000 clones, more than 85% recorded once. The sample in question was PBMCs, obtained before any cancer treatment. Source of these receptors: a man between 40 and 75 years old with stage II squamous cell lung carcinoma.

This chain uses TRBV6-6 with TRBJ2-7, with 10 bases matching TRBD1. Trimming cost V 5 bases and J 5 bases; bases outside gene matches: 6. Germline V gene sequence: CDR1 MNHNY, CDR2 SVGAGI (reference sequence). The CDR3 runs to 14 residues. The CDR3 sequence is CASSLRTGGNEQYF. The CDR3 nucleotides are TGTGCCAGCAGTCTCCGGACAGGGGGGAACGAGCAGTACTTC.

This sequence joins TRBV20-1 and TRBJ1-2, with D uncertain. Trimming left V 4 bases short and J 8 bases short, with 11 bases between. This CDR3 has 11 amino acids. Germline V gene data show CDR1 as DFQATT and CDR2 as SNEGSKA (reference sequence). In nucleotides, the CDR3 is TGCAGTGCTAATCGTTTGGAAGGCTACACCTTC. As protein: CSANRLEGYTF.

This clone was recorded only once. The CDR3 coding sequence is TGTGCCAGCTCGCCCGGGAGGTCCAAAAACATTCAGTACTTC. This translates into CASSPGRSKNIQYF. The V call is TRBV6-5, the J call TRBJ2-4, with 7 bases aligning to TRBD2. V was pared by 8 bases and J by 2 bases, with 6 bases of the junction left unmatched. The CDR3 runs to 14 residues. Germline assignment: CDR1 MNHEY and CDR2 SVGAGI.

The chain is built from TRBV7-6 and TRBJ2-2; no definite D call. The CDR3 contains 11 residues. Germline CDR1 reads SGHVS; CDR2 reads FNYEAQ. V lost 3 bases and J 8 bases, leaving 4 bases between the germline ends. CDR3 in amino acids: CASSFRGELFF. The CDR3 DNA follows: TGTGCCAGCAGCTTCCGGGGGGAGCTGTTTTTT. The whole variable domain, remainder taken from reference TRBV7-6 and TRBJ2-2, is GAGVSQSPRYKVTKRGQDVALRCDPISGHVSLYWYRQALGQGPEFLTYFNYEAQQDKSGLPNDRFSAERPEGSISTLTIQRTEQRDSAMYRCASSFRGELFFGEGSRLTVL.

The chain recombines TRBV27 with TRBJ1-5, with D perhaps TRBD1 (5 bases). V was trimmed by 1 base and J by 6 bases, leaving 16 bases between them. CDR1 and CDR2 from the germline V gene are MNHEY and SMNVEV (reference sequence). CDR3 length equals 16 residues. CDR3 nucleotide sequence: TGTGCCAGCAGTTTATTCGGGCAGGGCAGAATTCAGCCCCAGCATTTT. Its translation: CASSLFGQGRIQPQHF.

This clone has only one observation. The DNA for the CDR3 is TGTGCCAGCAGCTCCTTGGACTACTCGTACGAGCAGTACTTC. It encodes CASSSLDYSYEQYF. The chain carries TRBV11-2 and TRBJ2-7; the D gene is possibly TRBD2 (6 bases). CDR3 length equals 14 residues. CDR1 is SGHAT and CDR2 is FQNNGV in the germline V gene. The V end was cut by 4 bases, the J end by 4 bases, with 14 bases between.

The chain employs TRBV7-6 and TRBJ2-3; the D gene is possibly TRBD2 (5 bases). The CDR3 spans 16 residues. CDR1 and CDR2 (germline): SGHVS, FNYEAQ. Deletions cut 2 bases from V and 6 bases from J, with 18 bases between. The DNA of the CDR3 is TGTGCCAGCAGCTTATTGGGAGCAGCTCCCCGGGATACGCAGTATTTT. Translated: CASSLLGAAPRDTQYF.

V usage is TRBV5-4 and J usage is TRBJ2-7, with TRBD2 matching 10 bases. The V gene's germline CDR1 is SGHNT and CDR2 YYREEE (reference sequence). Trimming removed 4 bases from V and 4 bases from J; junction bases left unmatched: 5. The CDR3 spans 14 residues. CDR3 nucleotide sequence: TGTGCCAGCAGCCTGAGCGGGGGGGATTACGAGCAGTACTTC. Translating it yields CASSLSGGDYEQYF.

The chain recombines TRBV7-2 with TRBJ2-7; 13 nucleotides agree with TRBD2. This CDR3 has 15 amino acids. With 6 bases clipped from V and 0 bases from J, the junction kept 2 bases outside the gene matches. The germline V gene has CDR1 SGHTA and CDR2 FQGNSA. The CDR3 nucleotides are TGTGCCAGCAGGAGGACTAGCGGGAGCTCCTACGAGCAGTACTTC. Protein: CASRRTSGSSYEQYF.

The CDR3 spells CASSIPGTEVNYGYTF. DNA for the CDR3: TGTGCCAGCAGCATACCCGGGACAGAGGTGAACTATGGCTACACCTTC. This chain uses TRBV7-9 with TRBJ1-2; 7 bases match TRBD1. This CDR3 has 16 residues. Germline values: CDR1 SEHNR, CDR2 FQNEAQ (reference sequence). Trimming took 5 bases from V and 2 from J; bases not matched to a gene: 11. The full variable domain, its missing parts supplied by reference TRBV7-9 and TRBJ1-2, is DTGVSQNPRHKITKRGQNVTFRCDPISEHNRLYWYRQTLGQGPEFLTYFQNEAQLEKSRLLSDRFSAERPKGSFSTLEIQRTEQGDSAMYLCASSIPGTEVNYGYTFGSGTRLTVV.

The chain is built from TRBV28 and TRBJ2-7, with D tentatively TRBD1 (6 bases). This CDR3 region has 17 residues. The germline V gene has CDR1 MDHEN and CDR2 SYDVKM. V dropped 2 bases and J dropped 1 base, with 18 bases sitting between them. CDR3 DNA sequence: TGTGCCAGCAGTTTAAAGGCCCCGACAGGCAAGTCCTACGAGCAGTACTTC. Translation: CASSLKAPTGKSYEQYF.

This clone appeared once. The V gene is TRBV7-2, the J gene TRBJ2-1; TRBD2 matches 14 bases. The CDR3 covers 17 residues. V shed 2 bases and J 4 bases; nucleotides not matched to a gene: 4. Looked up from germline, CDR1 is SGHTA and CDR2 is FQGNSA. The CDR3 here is CASSLSGLAGGYNEQFF. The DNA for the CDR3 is TGTGCCAGCAGCTTATCAGGACTAGCGGGAGGTTACAATGAGCAGTTCTTC.